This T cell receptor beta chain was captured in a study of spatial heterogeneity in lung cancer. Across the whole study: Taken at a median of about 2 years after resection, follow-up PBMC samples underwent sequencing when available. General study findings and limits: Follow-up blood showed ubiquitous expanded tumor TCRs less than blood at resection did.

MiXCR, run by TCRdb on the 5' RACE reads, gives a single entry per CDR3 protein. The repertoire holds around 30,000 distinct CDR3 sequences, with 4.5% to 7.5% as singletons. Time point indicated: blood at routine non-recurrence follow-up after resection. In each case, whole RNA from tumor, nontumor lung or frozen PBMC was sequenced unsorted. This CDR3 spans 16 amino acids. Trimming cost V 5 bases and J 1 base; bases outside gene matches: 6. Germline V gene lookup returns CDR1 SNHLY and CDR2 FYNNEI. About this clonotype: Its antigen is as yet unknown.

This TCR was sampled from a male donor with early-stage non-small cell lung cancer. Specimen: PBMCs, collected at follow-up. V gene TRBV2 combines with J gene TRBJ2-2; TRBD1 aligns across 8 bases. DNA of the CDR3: TGTGCCAGCAGTCGGGACAGGCCGGGGAACACCGGGGAGCTGTTTTTT. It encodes CASSRDRPGNTGELFF.